The following is a T cell receptor beta chain sequence with its context. The CDR3 covers 13 residues. V was shortened by 3 bases and J by 10 bases, with 10 bases between the two germline ends. Germline V gene sequence: CDR1 SGHVS, CDR2 FQNEAQ. In the authors' methods: Amplification with reference gene primers provided the estimates of nucleated cell counts. Using immunoSEQ multiplex PCR, the repertoire was profiled, and TCRdb retains in-frame clones only, with some absent. Clonal size and the V and J genes are those of that table, whereas D and trimming came from the DNA. The sample has 150,000 to 200,000 clones; more than 85% are singletons. The data were obtained in a study of blood T cell repertoires in COVID-19. Study-wide background: Samples representing acute and convalescent COVID-19 were sourced from the United States, Italy and Spain. T cells, B-cell-depleted T cells, or PBMCs supplied cDNA or gDNA.

The chain combines TRBV7-8 with TRBJ1-6; D uncertain. This clonotype was obtained from an elderly woman in a cohort sampled during active or convalescent COVID-19. Material for sequencing was peripheral blood. The chain's CDR3 is CASSFGENSPLHF. The CDR3 nucleotides read TGTGCCAGCAGCTTCGGGGAAAACTCACCCCTCCACTTT.